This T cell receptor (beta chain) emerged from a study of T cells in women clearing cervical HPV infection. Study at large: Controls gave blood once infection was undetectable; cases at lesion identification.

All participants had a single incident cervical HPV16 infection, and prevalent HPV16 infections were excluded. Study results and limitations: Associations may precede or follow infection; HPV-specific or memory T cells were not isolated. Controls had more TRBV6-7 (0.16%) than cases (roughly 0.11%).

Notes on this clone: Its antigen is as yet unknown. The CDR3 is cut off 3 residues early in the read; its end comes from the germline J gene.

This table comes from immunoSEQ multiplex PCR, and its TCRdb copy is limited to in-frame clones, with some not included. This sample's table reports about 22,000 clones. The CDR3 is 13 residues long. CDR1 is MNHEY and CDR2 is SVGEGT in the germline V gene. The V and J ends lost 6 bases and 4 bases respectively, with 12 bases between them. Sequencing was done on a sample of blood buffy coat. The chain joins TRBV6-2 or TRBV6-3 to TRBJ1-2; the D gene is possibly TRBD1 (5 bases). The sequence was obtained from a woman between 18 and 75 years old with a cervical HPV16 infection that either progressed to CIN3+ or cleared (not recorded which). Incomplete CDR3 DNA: TGTGCCAGCAGAGCTCCAGGGATCTATGGC. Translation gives CASRAPGIYG. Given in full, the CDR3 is CASRAPGIYGYTF.